The TCR beta chain described here comes from a study of control samples from healthy donors and cancer patients. The table came from immunoSEQ multiplex PCR; TCRdb's copy has only in-frame clones and leaves some out. The data show 100,000 to 150,000 clones, 70% to 90% seen once. Between the trimmed V and J ends, which lost 0 bases and 8 bases, there was a span of 11 bases. This CDR3 has 13 residues. The germline V gene has CDR1 WSHSY and CDR2 SAAADI. The sequence derives from a man in his forties or fifties in good health. This chain connects TRBV10-2 to TRBJ2-7; D ambiguous. Material: blood. The CDR3 bases are TGCGCCAGCAGTGAGTCTAGGCAGGCCAAGCAGTACTTC. This translates into CASSESRQAKQYF.